Listed below are T cell receptor beta chains from one sample, sequenced in a study of T cell repertoires in cytomegalovirus infection. TCRdb reprocessed the reads via MiXCR and lists one record per CDR3 protein. The data contain 290,000 or so distinct CDR3 sequences, roughly 26% of them seen just once; the ten biggest clones take up roughly 14%. The sample consisted of PBMCs. These receptors were obtained from a human donor in good health (CMV status not recorded). Some clones in this sample may be carry-over from other donors' samples. Both conserved end residues are part of each CDR3. The D gene is left open where the match is weak. The listing skips clone size in some rows; elsewhere it reads once, few, many or a size class.

d_call	clone_size	v_call	j_call	cdr3_aa	cdr3_nt
-	-	TRBV6-1	TRBJ2-5	CASSAQRQETQYF	TGTGCCAGCAGTGCGCAAAGGCAAGAGACCCAGTACTTC
TRBD2	few	TRBV20-1	TRBJ2-1	CSAWETSGRGNEQFF	TGCAGTGCTTGGGAGACTAGCGGGAGAGGCAATGAGCAGTTCTTC
TRBD2	-	TRBV28	TRBJ2-1	CARSRAGADNEQFF	TGTGCCAGGAGTAGAGCGGGAGCCGACAATGAGCAGTTCTTC
-	many	TRBV7-8	TRBJ1-6	CASSFRDTDNSPLHF	TGTGCCAGCAGCTTCCGGGACACTGATAATTCACCCCTCCACTTT
TRBD1	-	TRBV18	TRBJ1-6	CASSQGGQDSPLHF	TGTGCCAGCTCCCAGGGGGGACAGGATTCACCCCTCCACTTT
-	-	TRBV20-1	TRBJ2-7	CSARGDGYSYEQYF	TGCAGTGCTAGAGGGGACGGATACTCCTACGAGCAGTACTTC
-	once	TRBV28	TRBJ2-1	CASSPNRSPYNEQFF	TGTGCCAGCAGCCCTAACAGGAGCCCCTACAATGAGCAGTTCTTC
TRBD1	few	TRBV24-1	TRBJ2-7	CATSEDRGSEQYF	TGTGCCACCAGTGAGGACAGGGGATCCGAGCAGTACTTC
-	-	TRBV28	TRBJ1-1	CATTGAMNTEAFF	TGTGCCACAACCGGAGCGATGAACACTGAAGCTTTCTTT
TRBD2	few	TRBV29-1	TRBJ2-7	CSVELADSSYEQYF	TGCAGCGTTGAACTAGCGGATAGCTCCTACGAGCAGTACTTC
TRBD1	-	TRBV28	TRBJ1-5	CASTPVGGQEYQNQPQHF	TGTGCCAGCACCCCGGTCGGGGGACAGGAGTATCAGAATCAGCCCCAGCATTTT
TRBD2	few	TRBV7-6	TRBJ2-1	CASSFFLAGGNEQFF	TGTGCCAGCAGCTTTTTTCTAGCGGGAGGCAATGAGCAGTTCTTC
-	many	TRBV7-2	TRBJ1-1	CASSMVGGGTEAFF	TGTGCCAGCAGCATGGTTGGAGGCGGGACTGAAGCTTTCTTT
TRBD1	-	TRBV19	TRBJ2-7	CASSTTGVGSEQYF	TGTGCCAGTAGTACCACAGGGGTTGGTTCCGAGCAGTACTTC
TRBD2	-	TRBV6-1	TRBJ2-1	CASSESSGGFQEQFF	TGTGCCAGCAGTGAATCTAGCGGGGGGTTCCAAGAGCAGTTCTTC
-	many	TRBV28	TRBJ2-7	CASSLERPYEQYF	TGTGCCAGCAGCCTTGAAAGACCCTACGAGCAGTACTTC
-	many	TRBV11-2	TRBJ2-1	CASSLGLNNEQFF	TGTGCCAGCAGCTTAGGTTTAAACAATGAGCAGTTCTTC
-	-	TRBV29-1	TRBJ2-3	CSVDPLSTDTQYF	TGCAGCGTTGATCCACTGAGCACAGATACGCAGTATTTT